This passage covers 30 T cell receptor beta chains from one sample sequenced in a study of T cells after yellow fever vaccination. MiXCR, applied by TCRdb to the 5' RACE reads, yields one record per CDR3 protein. The repertoire includes a few hundred thousand distinct CDR3 sequences, about 3.5% of them detected once, and 15% to 20% sits in the top ten. The sequenced sample was PBMCs, obtained 15 days after the yellow fever booster vaccination. All receptors come from a young man who received the YFV17D yellow fever vaccine.

As regards this clonotype: A clone one base away is much larger, so this may be a read error. This chain connects TRBV7-2 to TRBJ2-3; D not resolved. This CDR3 contains 10 residues. The V and J ends lost 8 bases and 4 bases respectively, with 4 bases between them. Per germline, CDR1 SGHTA and CDR2 FQGNSA. CDR3 in DNA: TGTGCCAGCGAGGCAGATACGCAGTATTTT. Protein product: CASEADTQYF.

This clonotype was observed many times. Germline and junction disagree at one end, which may indicate a read error. CDR3 in amino acids: CASSLVPGETQYF. The CDR3, as DNA: TGTGCCAGCAGCTTAGTACCCGGGGAGACCCAGTACTTC. The chain has TRBV5-1 and TRBJ2-5; unclear D gene. CDR3 length: 13 amino acids. Germline V gene sequence: CDR1 SGHRS, CDR2 YFSETQ.

The J gene is TRBJ2-5, the V gene TRBV20-1; possible D gene TRBD1, 5 bases. CDR3 length: 15 amino acids. Trimming stripped 6 bases from V and 3 bases from J, with 20 bases between. Germline V gene data show CDR1 as DFQATT and CDR2 as SNEGSKA (reference sequence). The CDR3 nucleotides read TGCAGTGCCCAACTTGCCAGGGATACTGAAGAGACCCAGTACTTC. Translated: CSAQLARDTEETQYF.

In this sample, this clonotype turned up many times. The rearrangement links TRBV12-3 or TRBV12-4 to TRBJ2-4, with D unresolved. CDR3 size: 12 residues. The V gene lost 6 bases and the J gene lost 0 bases, with 3 bases spanning the gap. The CDR3 bases are TGTGCCAGCAGCCAAGCCAAAAACATTCAGTACTTC. This translates into CASSQAKNIQYF.

This clonotype came up many times. This chain links TRBV2 with TRBJ2-3; 7 bases match TRBD1. CDR3 length: 12 amino acids. In germline, CDR1 is SNHLY, CDR2 FYNNEI. With V trimmed by 9 bases and J by 0 bases, 0 bases remained unmatched. As DNA, the CDR3 is TGTGCCAGGGGACAGAGCACAGATACGCAGTATTTT. Protein: CARGQSTDTQYF.

This clonotype was counted at least ten times. The chain recombines TRBV5-1 with TRBJ2-5; D gene ambiguous. V lost 3 bases and J lost 5, with 11 bases in between. This CDR3 has 13 residues. Germline CDR1 is SGHRS and CDR2 is YFSETQ. For the CDR3, the DNA is TGCGCCAGCAGCTGGCTTTTGGGGGAGACCCAGTACTTC. It encodes CASSWLLGETQYF.

At least ten counts were recorded for this clonotype. This rearrangement joins TRBV4-2 to TRBJ1-1; no clear D. Trimming stripped 1 base from V and 1 base from J, with 13 bases between. This CDR3 comprises 16 residues. Germline loops: CDR1 LGHNA, CDR2 YNFKEQ. In DNA, the CDR3 is TGTGCCAGCAGCCAAGTCGGAGGCGAAACGAACACTGAAGCTTTCTTT. Residues: CASSQVGGETNTEAFF.

The table lists this clonotype with many counts. This chain links TRBV6-1 with TRBJ1-4; 10 nucleotides agree with TRBD1. Germline loops: CDR1 MNHNS, CDR2 SASEGT. With 3 bases clipped from V and 6 bases from J, the junction kept 7 bases outside the gene matches. The CDR3 runs to 16 residues. The CDR3 region is CASSEPDRGRDEKLFF. CDR3 nucleotide sequence: TGTGCCAGCAGTGAGCCAGACAGGGGGCGAGATGAAAAACTGTTTTTT.

This clonotype was observed a few times. The genes are TRBV7-2 and TRBJ2-1, with TRBD2 matching over 10 bases. The ends lost 3 bases at V and 6 bases at J; junction bases unmatched: 5. This CDR3 is built from 15 residues. Germline-derived CDR1 and CDR2 are SGHTA and FQGNSA. CDR3 DNA sequence: TGTGCCAGCAGCTTTCGACTAGCGGGTAGCAATGAGCAGTTCTTC. Translating gives CASSFRLAGSNEQFF.

This clonotype has ten or more counts. J is TRBJ2-1 and V is TRBV24-1; D is perhaps TRBD1 or TRBD2 (6 bases each). Germline V CDR1 and CDR2: KGHDR, SFDVKD. The length of the CDR3 is 17 residues. V was shortened by 2 bases and J by 0 bases, with 13 bases between the two germline ends. CDR3 in amino acids: CATSDWRGASSYNEQFF. The DNA for the CDR3 is TGTGCCACCAGTGATTGGAGGGGGGCCTCCTCCTACAATGAGCAGTTCTTC.

Ten or more counts support this clonotype. The chain joins TRBV4-3 to TRBJ2-3, with a weak D call TRBD1 (6 bases). CDR3 length: 16 amino acids. Germline V CDR1 and CDR2: LGHNA, YSLEER. Trimming left V 4 bases short and J 2 bases short, with 16 bases between. The CDR3 here is CASSRESRQVTDTQYF. The CDR3 DNA is TGCGCCAGCAGCCGAGAGTCGCGACAGGTCACAGATACGCAGTATTTT.

This clonotype was seen at least ten times. V is TRBV7-3 and J is TRBJ2-1; TRBD2 matches 8 bases. Germline V lookup: CDR1 SGHTA, CDR2 FQGTGA. The V gene end was trimmed by 5 bases and the J gene end by 8 bases; junction bases not matched to a gene: 8. The CDR3 covers 14 residues. This CDR3 is CASSPGGAGDEQFF. CDR3 bases: TGTGCCAGCAGCCCGGGGGGGGCAGGCGATGAGCAGTTCTTC.

This clonotype was seen ten or more times. This chain joins TRBV5-5 and TRBJ1-2, with D maybe TRBD1 (5 bases). Germline values: CDR1 SGHKS, CDR2 YYEKEE (reference sequence). The CDR3 loop spans 15 amino acids. Trimming cost V 0 bases and J 3 bases, with 12 bases left between them. The CDR3 spells CASSLGWGYDYGYTF. As DNA, the CDR3 is TGTGCCAGCAGCTTGGGGTGGGGGTATGACTATGGCTACACCTTC.

The table lists this clonotype with many counts. This chain uses TRBV12-3 or TRBV12-4 with TRBJ1-5, with D possibly matching TRBD1 (5 bases). This CDR3 has 13 amino acids. Trimming cost V 4 bases and J 3 bases, with 7 bases left between them. CDR3 DNA sequence: TGTGCCAGCAGTTCAGGGCACAATCAGCCCCAGCATTTT. Translating it yields CASSSGHNQPQHF.

This clonotype was found many times. The CDR3 here is CASSVSTGSGPQHF. In nucleotides, the CDR3 is TGTGCCAGCAGCGTATCTACCGGGTCGGGGCCCCAGCATTTT. The chain combines TRBV9 with TRBJ1-5; D not certain. This CDR3 is built from 14 residues. Germline V gene sequence: CDR1 SGDLS, CDR2 YYNGEE. Trimming cost V 1 base and J 9 bases, with 14 bases left between them.

This clonotype was seen repeatedly, ten times or more. The genes are TRBV12-3 or TRBV12-4 and TRBJ2-3; D is perhaps TRBD1 (6 bases). V lost 6 bases and J lost 2, with 21 bases in between. This CDR3 spans 17 amino acids. CDR3 nucleotides: TGTGCCAGCAGGGACATGACAGGAGGTAGCCTCACAGATACGCAGTATTTT. Protein: CASRDMTGGSLTDTQYF.

This clonotype was counted at least ten times. The chain links TRBV7-2 to TRBJ2-7; perhaps D is TRBD1 or TRBD2 (5 bases each). The CDR3 contains 15 residues. The V end was cut by 3 bases, the J end by 4 bases, with 16 bases between. Germline assignment: CDR1 SGHTA and CDR2 FQGNSA. The chain's CDR3 is CASSFSGTNPYEQYF. The CDR3, as DNA: TGTGCCAGCAGCTTTTCCGGGACGAACCCTTACGAGCAGTACTTC.

This clonotype was seen repeatedly, ten times or more. J is TRBJ2-2 and V is TRBV24-1; 8 bases align to TRBD1. The trim removed 4 bases at V and 7 bases at J, leaving 4 bases unmatched. The CDR3 loop spans 14 amino acids. The germline CDR1 and CDR2 sequences are KGHDR and SFDVKD. CDR3 in DNA: TGTGCCACCAGTGACTCGGACAGGGTCGGGGAGCTGTTTTTT. Translation: CATSDSDRVGELFF.

This clonotype has ten or more counts. The chain couples TRBV7-2 to TRBJ2-7; the D call may be TRBD1 or TRBD2 (6 bases each). CDR3 length: 18 residues. The ends were cut back, 2 bases at V and 0 bases at J, with 20 bases in the middle. Germline V gene lookup returns CDR1 SGHTA and CDR2 FQGNSA. CDR3 in amino acids: CASSLKSFGGRGSYEQYV. In DNA form, the CDR3 reads TGTGCCAGCAGCTTAAAATCGTTCGGGGGCCGGGGCTCCTACGAGCAGTACGTC.

This chain joins TRBV5-1 and TRBJ2-6; D call uncertain. The CDR3 totals 14 residues. Germline assignment: CDR1 SGHRS and CDR2 YFSETQ. Deletions cut 3 bases from V and 0 bases from J, with 4 bases between. Here the CDR3 DNA reads TGCGCCAGCAGCTATACCTCTGGGGCCAACGTCCTGACTTTC. It encodes CASSYTSGANVLTF.

This clonotype was counted many times. The rearrangement joins TRBV5-1 to TRBJ2-1; D gene unclear. Trimming stripped 4 bases from V and 2 bases from J, with 19 bases between. This CDR3 has 17 residues. The germline CDR1 and CDR2 sequences are SGHRS and YFSETQ. Here the CDR3 DNA reads TGCGCCAGCAGCCCGGCACCCGGACGCGTTACCTACAATGAGCAGTTCTTC. This translates into CASSPAPGRVTYNEQFF.

Many counts were recorded for this clonotype. V usage is TRBV27 and J usage is TRBJ2-7; maybe TRBD1 (6 bases). The CDR3 extends over 13 amino acids. The V end was cut by 6 bases, the J end by 4 bases, with 13 bases between. Germline values: CDR1 MNHEY, CDR2 SMNVEV (reference sequence). CDR3 in DNA: TGTGCCAGCAGCTACGGGACACATTACGAGCAGTACTTC. It encodes CASSYGTHYEQYF.

This clonotype was recorded at least ten times. This chain uses TRBV24-1 with TRBJ1-2; D possibly corresponds to TRBD1 (5 bases). The V and J ends lost 10 bases and 8 bases respectively, with 22 bases between them. Germline CDR1 KGHDR, CDR2 SFDVKD. The CDR3 contains 14 residues. The CDR3 loop is CATGTGETHTGYTF. For the CDR3, the DNA is TGTGCCACAGGGACGGGGGAAACTCATACGGGCTACACCTTC.

This clonotype was counted many times. The chain couples TRBV4-3 to TRBJ1-1, with a weak D call TRBD1 (5 bases). This CDR3 has 15 amino acids. CDR1 LGHNA and CDR2 YSLEER come from the germline V gene. Trimming pared 1 base from V and 1 base from J, leaving 10 bases between. CDR3 nucleotide sequence: TGCGCCAGCAGCCAAGGCGTGGGGGGGAACACTGAAGCTTTCTTT. Translated: CASSQGVGGNTEAFF.

This clonotype showed up many times. The chain carries TRBV20-1 and TRBJ2-7; D may be TRBD1 or TRBD2 (5 bases each). Germline CDR1 reads DFQATT; CDR2 reads SNEGSKA (reference sequence). V lost 3 bases and J 3 bases, leaving 12 bases between the germline ends. This CDR3 has 13 amino acids. The CDR3 region has the DNA TGCAGTGCTAGCCGGGACGTTGTCTACGAGCAGTACTTC. Its protein is CSASRDVVYEQYF.

This clonotype came up many times. The rearrangement uses TRBV6-6 and TRBJ1-4; tentatively, D is TRBD1 (5 bases). CDR3 size: 14 residues. The germline V and J ends were trimmed by 7 bases and 11 bases, with 20 bases remaining between them. Germline V gene lookup returns CDR1 MNHNY and CDR2 SVGAGI (reference sequence). The CDR3 bases are TGTGCCAGCACCACCAGTTGGGGGGAGGTCAAACTGTTTTTT. This gives the protein CASTTSWGEVKLFF.

Ten or more counts support this clonotype. The V call is TRBV5-1, the J call TRBJ2-7, with 7 positions matching TRBD1. The CDR3 is 14 residues long. The V gene's germline CDR1 is SGHRS and CDR2 YFSETQ. V lost 5 bases to trimming and J lost 0 bases; unmatched junction nucleotides: 5. CDR3 protein: CASSLTGISYEQYF. CDR3 in DNA: TGCGCCAGCAGTTTGACAGGGATCTCCTACGAGCAGTACTTC. Together with reference TRBV5-1 and TRBJ2-7, the CDR3 gives the full variable domain: KAGVTQTPRYLIKTRGQQVTLSCSPISGHRSVSWYQQTPGQGLQFLFEYFSETQRNKGNFPGRFSGRQFSNSRSEMNVSTLELGDSALYLCASSLTGISYEQYFGPGTRLTVT.

The CDR3 spells CASSSTGTPGGYTF. DNA of the CDR3: TGTGCCAGCAGTTCAACCGGGACACCGGGCGGCTACACCTTC. The chain combines TRBV27 with TRBJ1-2; possible D gene TRBD1, 6 bases. The germline V gene encodes CDR1 MNHEY and CDR2 SMNVEV (reference sequence). This CDR3 contains 14 residues. The V gene lost 4 bases and the J gene lost 8 bases, with 17 bases spanning the gap.

This clonotype was seen ten or more times. This sequence joins TRBV7-6 and TRBJ2-5; no definite D call. V gave up 3 bases and J gave up 5 bases, with 13 bases separating them. This CDR3 comprises 14 residues. Looked up from germline, CDR1 is SGHVS and CDR2 is FNYEAQ. The CDR3 nucleotides read TGTGCCAGCAGCTTCGGCGCAGCCTTGGAGACCCAGTACTTC. Translation gives CASSFGAALETQYF.

There are many counts of this clonotype. The V call is TRBV5-1, the J call TRBJ2-1, with TRBD1 as a possible D gene (6 bases). The germline CDR1 and CDR2 sequences are SGHRS and YFSETQ. This CDR3 comprises 13 residues. V was trimmed by 2 bases and J by 5 bases, leaving 8 bases between them. The CDR3 DNA reads as TGCGCCAGCAGCTTACAGGGAAACAATGAGCAGTTCTTC. It encodes CASSLQGNNEQFF.